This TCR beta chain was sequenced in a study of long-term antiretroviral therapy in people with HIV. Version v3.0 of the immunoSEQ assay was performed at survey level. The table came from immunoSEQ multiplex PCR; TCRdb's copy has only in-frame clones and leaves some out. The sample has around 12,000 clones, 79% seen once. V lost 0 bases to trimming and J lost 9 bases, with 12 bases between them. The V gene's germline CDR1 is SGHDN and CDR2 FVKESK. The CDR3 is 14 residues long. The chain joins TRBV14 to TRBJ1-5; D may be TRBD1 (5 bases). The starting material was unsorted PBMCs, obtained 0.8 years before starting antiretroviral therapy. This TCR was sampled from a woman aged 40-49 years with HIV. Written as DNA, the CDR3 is TGTGCCAGCAGCCAAGACAAAGGGGCTGGGCCCCAGCATTTT. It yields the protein CASSQDKGAGPQHF.